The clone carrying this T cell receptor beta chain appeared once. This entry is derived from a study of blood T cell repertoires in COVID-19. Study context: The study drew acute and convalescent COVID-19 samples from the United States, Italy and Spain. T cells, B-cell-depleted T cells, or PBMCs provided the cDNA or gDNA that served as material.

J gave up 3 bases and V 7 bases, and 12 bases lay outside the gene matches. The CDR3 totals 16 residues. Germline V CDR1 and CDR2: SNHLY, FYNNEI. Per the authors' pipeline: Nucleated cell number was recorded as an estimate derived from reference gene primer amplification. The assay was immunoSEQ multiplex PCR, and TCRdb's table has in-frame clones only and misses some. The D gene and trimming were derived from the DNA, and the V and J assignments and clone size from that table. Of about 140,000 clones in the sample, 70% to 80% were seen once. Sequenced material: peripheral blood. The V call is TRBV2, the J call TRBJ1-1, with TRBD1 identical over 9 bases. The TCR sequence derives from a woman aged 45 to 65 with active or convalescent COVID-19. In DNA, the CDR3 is TGTGCCAGCAAAAACCCTGGACAGGGGAAGGACACTGAAGCTTTCTTT. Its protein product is CASKNPGQGKDTEAFF.